This T cell receptor (beta chain) was captured in a study of cytotoxic CD8 clonotypes in ibrutinib-treated CLL (dated by TCRdb to 2020 to 2022). At the level of the whole study: The cohort included some 14 treatment-naive and 11 to 12 relapsed/refractory patients; 17 to 18 were IGHV unmutated. Partial responses were observed in 24 patients and complete responses in 2; after a median follow-up of 68 months, remission was maintained in 14 patients and progression was observed in around twelve. The response samples were drawn at a median of 12 months into treatment, with a range of about 6 to 36 months. An average of about 260,000 productive templates and 80,000 to 95,000 productive rearrangements was obtained per sample. Of the 90 or so participants in the trial, roughly 25 had longitudinal samples available. Cryopreserved peripheral blood mononuclear cells were collected before treatment, at response, and at either disease progression or sustained remission. Every remission and progressive disease sample was obtained while ibrutinib was still being received by the patients.

Each clonotype received, on average, around 9.6x coverage in deep resolution sequencing performed on a MiSeq, where the target depth lay between 1 in 1 million and 1 in 200,000 T cells. The immunoSEQ hsTCRB Kit was used to generate the TCR beta libraries. The study's processing was this. ImmunoSEQ Data Assistant and ImmunoSEQ Analyzer were used for data analysis, and V, D and J genes were assigned according to IMGT definitions. Clonality, with values ranging from 0 to 1, was calculated as one minus the normalized Shannon entropy of productive rearrangement frequencies. Only overrepresented clonotypes making up at least 0.05% of each patient's repertoire were included in the public clonotype analysis. Repertoires from thirteen age-matched healthy donors in immuneACCESS were used as clonality controls. In its TCRdb copy, this immuneACCESS table keeps in-frame sequences only and misses some clones. Where compared with another copy, unresolved V genes explain less than half of these, and the others have no known cause. V, J and clone size were drawn from that table, and D and trimming were deduced from the DNA. This sample comprises about 49,000 clones, about two thirds of them detected only once. The ten largest clones add up to more than 10% of the sample.

General findings and caveats noted by the study authors: Public clonotypes were rare and either shrank or stayed stable during treatment, and the rise in clonality at ibrutinib response reflected expansion of private clonotypes. Baseline clonality was found to be higher than that of age-matched healthy donors and was strongly correlated with circulating CD8+ T-cell counts. Sustained-remission and progressing patients did not have matched sampling times, and lymph node repertoires were not examined. Clonality rose at ibrutinib response, remained stable during sustained remission, and dropped back toward baseline at progression.

After removal of 3 bases from V and 6 bases from J, the junction retains 13 bases not matched to a gene. CDR1 and CDR2 (SGDLS, YYNGEE) derive from the germline V gene. From cysteine to phenylalanine, the CDR3 is 16 amino acids long. The read is trimmed to its CDR3 DNA, 48 bases read in frame from base 1. This specimen's time point label, per the study, means: 12 months on ibrutinib. For TCR beta library preparation, roughly 2 micrograms of genomic DNA were isolated from cryopreserved PBMCs. Longitudinal blood samples from CLL patients on ibrutinib monotherapy underwent high-throughput TCR beta sequencing. Patients were enrolled in a phase 2 open-label single-center ibrutinib monotherapy trial. Note on this clone: No cognate antigen has been identified for it. No much larger clonotype is one base removed from it; base qualities were not supplied.

The sample in question was PBMCs, obtained after 12 months of ibrutinib treatment. The chain is assembled from TRBV9 and TRBJ2-7; the junction holds 9 bases that match TRBD1. This clonotype originated in a human donor with chronic lymphocytic leukemia. The CDR3: CASSDQVAQGAGEQYF. In nucleotides, the sequence is TGTGCCAGCAGCGATCAGGTAGCACAGGGGGCGGGCGAGCAGTACTTC.